This T cell receptor beta chain appears in the sequencing data of a study of blood T cell repertoires in COVID-19. Study-level information: COVID-19 samples, acute and convalescent, were from the United States, Italy and Spain. The analysed material was cDNA or gDNA that came from T cells, B-cell-depleted T cells, or PBMCs.

In the original processing: Amplified reference gene primers provided the basis for estimating nucleated cell counts. Sequencing was performed with immunoSEQ multiplex PCR; in TCRdb, only in-frame clones are kept and a portion is missing. V and J calls and clone size are copied from that table; D and trimming were computed from the DNA. The table lists tens of thousands of clones, approximately 86% of them singletons. This clone was seen once. Trimming took off 1 base at V and 0 bases at J, with 11 bases between the two ends. The CDR3 loop spans 16 amino acids. Germline V gene data show CDR1 as SGHTA and CDR2 as FQGNSA.

The receptor was derived from a man aged 60 to 75 with active or convalescent COVID-19. Sequencing was carried out using peripheral blood. The genes are TRBV7-2 and TRBJ2-3; D might be TRBD2 (5 bases). The CDR3 protein is CASSLEAGPSTDTQYF. The CDR3, as DNA: TGTGCCAGCAGCTTAGAGGCGGGCCCTAGCACAGATACGCAGTATTTT. Looking up the rest from reference TRBV7-2 and TRBJ2-3 gives the full variable domain: GAGVSQSPSNKVTEKGKDVELRCDPISGHTALYWYRQSLGQGLEFLIYFQGNSAPDKSGLPSDRFSAERTGGSVSTLTIQRTQQEDSAVYLCASSLEAGPSTDTQYFGPGTRLTVL.